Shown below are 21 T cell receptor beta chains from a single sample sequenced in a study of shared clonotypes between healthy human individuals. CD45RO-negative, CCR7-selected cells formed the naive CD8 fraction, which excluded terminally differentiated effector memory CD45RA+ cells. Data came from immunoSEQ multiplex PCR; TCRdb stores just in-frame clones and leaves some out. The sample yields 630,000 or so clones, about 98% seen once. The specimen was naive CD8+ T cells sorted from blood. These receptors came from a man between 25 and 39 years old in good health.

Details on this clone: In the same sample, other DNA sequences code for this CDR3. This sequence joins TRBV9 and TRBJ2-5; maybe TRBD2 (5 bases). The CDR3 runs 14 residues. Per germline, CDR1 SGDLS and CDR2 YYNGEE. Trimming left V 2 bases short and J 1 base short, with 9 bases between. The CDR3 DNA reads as TGTGCCAGCAGCGTGGGAGCGGCCCAAGAGACCCAGTACTTC. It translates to CASSVGAAQETQYF. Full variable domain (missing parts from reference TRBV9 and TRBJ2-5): DSGVTQTPKHLITATGQRVTLRCSPRSGDLSVYWYQQSLDQGLQFLIQYYNGEERAKGNILERFSAQQFPDLHSELNLSSLELGDSALYFCASSVGAAQETQYFGPGTRLLVL.

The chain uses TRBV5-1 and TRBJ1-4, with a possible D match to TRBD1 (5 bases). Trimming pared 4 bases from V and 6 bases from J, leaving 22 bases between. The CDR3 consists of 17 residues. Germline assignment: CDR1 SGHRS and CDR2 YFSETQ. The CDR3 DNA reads TGCGCCAGCAGCGCACACGGGGATCAGGGCGGCCATGAAAAACTGTTTTTT. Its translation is CASSAHGDQGGHEKLFF.

The CDR3 bases are TGTGCCAGCAAACGGACTAGCGATTCCTACAATGAGCAGTTCTTC. It yields the protein CASKRTSDSYNEQFF. The rearrangement uses TRBV2 and TRBJ2-1; 9 nucleotides match TRBD2. The length of the CDR3 is 15 residues. CDR1 is SNHLY, CDR2 FYNNEI, per germline. With 7 bases clipped from V and 1 base from J, the junction kept 5 bases outside the gene matches.

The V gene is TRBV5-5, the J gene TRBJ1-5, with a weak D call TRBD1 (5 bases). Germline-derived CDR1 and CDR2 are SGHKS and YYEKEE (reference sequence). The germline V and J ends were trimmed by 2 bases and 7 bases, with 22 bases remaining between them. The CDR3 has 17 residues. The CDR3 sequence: CASSLTSIWGSQQPQHF. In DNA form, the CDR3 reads TGTGCCAGCAGCTTAACGAGCATCTGGGGGTCCCAGCAGCCCCAGCATTTT.

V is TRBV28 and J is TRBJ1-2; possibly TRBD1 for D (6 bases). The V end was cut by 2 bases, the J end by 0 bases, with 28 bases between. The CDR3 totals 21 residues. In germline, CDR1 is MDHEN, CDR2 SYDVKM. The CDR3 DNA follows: TGTGCCAGCAGTTTAACCGATGATATTCGGGGGGCAACCGGAGCTAACTATGGCTACACCTTC. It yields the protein CASSLTDDIRGATGANYGYTF.

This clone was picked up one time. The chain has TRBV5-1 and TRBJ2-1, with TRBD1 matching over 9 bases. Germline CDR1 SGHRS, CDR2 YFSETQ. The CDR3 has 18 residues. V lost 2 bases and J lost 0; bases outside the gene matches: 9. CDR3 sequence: CASSFIPGTGNSYNEQFF. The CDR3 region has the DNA TGCGCCAGCAGCTTCATTCCCGGGACAGGGAACTCCTACAATGAGCAGTTCTTC. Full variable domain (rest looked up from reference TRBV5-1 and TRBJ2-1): KAGVTQTPRYLIKTRGQQVTLSCSPISGHRSVSWYQQTPGQGLQFLFEYFSETQRNKGNFPGRFSGRQFSNSRSEMNVSTLELGDSALYLCASSFIPGTGNSYNEQFFGPGTRLTVL.

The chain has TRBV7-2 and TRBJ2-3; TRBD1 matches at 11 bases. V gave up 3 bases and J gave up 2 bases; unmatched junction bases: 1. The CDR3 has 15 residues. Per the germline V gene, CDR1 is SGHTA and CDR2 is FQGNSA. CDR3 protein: CASSLGQGDTDTQYF. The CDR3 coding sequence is TGTGCCAGCAGCTTGGGACAGGGGGACACAGATACGCAGTATTTT.

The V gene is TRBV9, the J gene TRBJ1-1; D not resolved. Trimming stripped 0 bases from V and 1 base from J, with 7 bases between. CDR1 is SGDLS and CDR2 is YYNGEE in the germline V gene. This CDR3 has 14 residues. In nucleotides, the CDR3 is TGTGCCAGCAGCGTAGGCCAGTGGAACACTGAAGCTTTCTTT. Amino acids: CASSVGQWNTEAFF.

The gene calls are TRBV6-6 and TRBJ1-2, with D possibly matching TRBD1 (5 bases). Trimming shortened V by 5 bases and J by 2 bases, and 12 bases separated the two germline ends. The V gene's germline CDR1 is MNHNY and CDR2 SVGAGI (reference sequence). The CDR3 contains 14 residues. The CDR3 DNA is TGTGCCAGCAGTCTTCCCCAGGGAAACTATGGCTACACCTTC. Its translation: CASSLPQGNYGYTF.

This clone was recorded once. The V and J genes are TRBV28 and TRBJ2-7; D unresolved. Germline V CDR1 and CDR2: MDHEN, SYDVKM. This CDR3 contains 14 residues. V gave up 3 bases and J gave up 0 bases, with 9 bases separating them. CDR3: CASSLEPNSYEQYF. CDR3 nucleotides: TGTGCCAGCAGTTTGGAGCCCAACTCCTACGAGCAGTACTTC.

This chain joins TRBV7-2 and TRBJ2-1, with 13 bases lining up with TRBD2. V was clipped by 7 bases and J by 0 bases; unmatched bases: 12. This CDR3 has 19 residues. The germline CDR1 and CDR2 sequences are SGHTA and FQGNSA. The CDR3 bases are TGTGCCAGCATCCAAGGGGGACTAGCGGGGAGGAGCTCCTACAATGAGCAGTTCTTC. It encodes CASIQGGLAGRSSYNEQFF.

Here the CDR3 reads CASSLVVASGTGELFF. CDR3 DNA: TGCGCCAGCAGCTTGGTAGTGGCCAGCGGGACCGGGGAGCTGTTTTTT. The rearrangement uses TRBV5-1 and TRBJ2-2; tentatively, D is TRBD2 (6 bases). Per germline, CDR1 SGHRS and CDR2 YFSETQ. The CDR3 loop spans 16 amino acids. Deletions cut 0 bases from V and 5 bases from J, with 14 bases between.

In DNA, the CDR3 is TGCGCCAGCAGCCAAGGGACTAGCAAGGGCAATGAGCAGTTCTTC. This translates into CASSQGTSKGNEQFF. V is TRBV4-3 and J is TRBJ2-1; 8 bases match TRBD2. The V segment lost 1 base and the J segment 6 bases; nucleotides outside the gene matches: 5. Germline V gene data show CDR1 as LGHNA and CDR2 as YSLEER. The CDR3 consists of 15 residues.

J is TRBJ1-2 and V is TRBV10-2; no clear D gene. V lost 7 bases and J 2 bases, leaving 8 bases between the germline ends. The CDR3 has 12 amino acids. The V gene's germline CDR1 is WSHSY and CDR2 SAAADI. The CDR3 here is CASTEGNYGYTF. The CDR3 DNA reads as TGCGCCAGCACAGAGGGAAACTATGGCTACACCTTC.

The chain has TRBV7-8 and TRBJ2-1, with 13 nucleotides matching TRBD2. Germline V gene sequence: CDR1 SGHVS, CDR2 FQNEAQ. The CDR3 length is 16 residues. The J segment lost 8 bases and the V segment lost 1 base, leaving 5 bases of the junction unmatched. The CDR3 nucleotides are TGTGCCAGCAGCTTAGTTACTAGCGGGAGGGCCGATGAGCAGTTCTTC. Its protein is CASSLVTSGRADEQFF.

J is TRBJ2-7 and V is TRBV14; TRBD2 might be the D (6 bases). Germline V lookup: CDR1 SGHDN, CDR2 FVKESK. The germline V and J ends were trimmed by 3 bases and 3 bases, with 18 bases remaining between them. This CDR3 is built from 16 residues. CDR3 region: CASSHRTGVRLYEQYF. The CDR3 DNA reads TGTGCCAGCAGCCACCGTACGGGGGTTAGGCTCTACGAGCAGTACTTC.

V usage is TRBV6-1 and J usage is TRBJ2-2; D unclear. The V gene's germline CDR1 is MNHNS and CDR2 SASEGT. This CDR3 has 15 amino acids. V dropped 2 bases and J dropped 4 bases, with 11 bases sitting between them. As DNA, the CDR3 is TGTGCCAGCAGTGAAAGACGGGCGAGCACCGGGGAGCTGTTTTTT. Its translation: CASSERRASTGELFF.

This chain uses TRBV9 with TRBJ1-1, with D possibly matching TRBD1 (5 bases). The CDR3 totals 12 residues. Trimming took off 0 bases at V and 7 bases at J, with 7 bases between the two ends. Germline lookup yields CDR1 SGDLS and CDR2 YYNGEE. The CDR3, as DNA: TGTGCCAGCAGCGTAGGGACAAGTGAAGCTTTCTTT. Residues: CASSVGTSEAFF.

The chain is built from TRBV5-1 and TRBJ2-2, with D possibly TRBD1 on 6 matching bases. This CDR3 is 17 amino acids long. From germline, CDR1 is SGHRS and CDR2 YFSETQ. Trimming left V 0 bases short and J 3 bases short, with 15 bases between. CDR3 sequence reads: CASSLAVAGVDTGELFF. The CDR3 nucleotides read TGCGCCAGCAGCTTGGCCGTGGCAGGGGTCGACACCGGGGAGCTGTTTTTT.

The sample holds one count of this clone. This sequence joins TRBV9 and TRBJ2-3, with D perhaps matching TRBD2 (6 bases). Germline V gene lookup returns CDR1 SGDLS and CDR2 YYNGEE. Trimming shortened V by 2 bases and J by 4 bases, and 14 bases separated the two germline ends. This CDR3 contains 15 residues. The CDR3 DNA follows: TGTGCCAGCAGCGTGTACGGGAGTGAAGCAGATACGCAGTATTTT. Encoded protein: CASSVYGSEADTQYF.

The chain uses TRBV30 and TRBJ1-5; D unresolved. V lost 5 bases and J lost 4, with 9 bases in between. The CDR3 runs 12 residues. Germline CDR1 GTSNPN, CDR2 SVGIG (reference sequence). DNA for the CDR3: TGTGCCTGGGGACCTTCTAATCAGCCCCAGCATTTT. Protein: CAWGPSNQPQHF.